What follows describes a single T cell receptor (beta chain). No cognate antigen has been identified for it. Per-base quality was not reported, and no clone a single base away is much larger than it. These data originate in a study of cytomegalovirus exposure and HLA in healthy donors (dated by TCRdb to about 2017). As for the study more broadly: An earlier analysis of approximately 590 of the donors reported about 250 Gb of sequence data and 117 million unique TCR beta sequences from 150 million to 200 million T cells. Rather than using new phenotypic data, the later analysis identified candidate immune exposures from TCR beta sequences and from how often those sequences occurred across donors. The study was designed to test whether signatures of past pathogen exposure could be identified by cataloging public T cell receptors. Of the roughly 400 genotyped donors, about 84% fell in the genetic ancestry cluster associated with self-reported Caucasian donors. Typing coverage varied by locus: 629-630 donors for A, B, C, DRB1 and DQB1; some 520 for DQA1; nearly 610 for DPA1; roughly 450 for DPB1. Every discovery cohort repertoire had been produced on one sequencing platform. Among some 410 genotyped donors of the cohort, an average of about 240,000 unique TCR beta nucleotide sequences were sequenced per donor, around 18% of them non-productive. Genome-wide SNP genotypes for about 65% of the roughly 700 donors were used in a later genetic analysis, which treated that subset as a discovery cohort. Approximately 300 gigabases of sequencing data and around 80 million unique TCR sequences made up an early release that covered fewer than 650 HLA-typed donors. To study patterns of TCR occurrence, a later analysis re-analyzed previously published TCR beta repertoires from 700 or so donors and added high-resolution HLA genotyping. Roughly 5 DR-DQ haplotypes were handled as single units for association and clustering, since linkage in the cohort was strong. The study combined high-throughput TCR immunosequencing, statistical association of individual TCRs with disease status, and machine learning to predict cytomegalovirus infection status. Using immunosequencing, the study profiled T cell repertoires from around 680 subjects and related those repertoires to cytomegalovirus serostatus. Donor age, sex, ethnicity and CMV serostatus were collected together with the repertoire data. HLA typing included class I and class II loci at four-digit resolution. To decide whether each TCR beta V gene segment behaved as functional or pseudogenic, an earlier analysis of some 570 of the donors relied on high-throughput TCR beta sequencing. In addition to the first cohort of approximately 670 subjects, a separate validation cohort of 120 different subjects was used. The investigation overall reported the following: Correlated functional status among segregating V segments might be attributable to linkage disequilibrium, but an unknown experimental factor could not be ruled out. For the cohort, immune exposure information was limited to CMV serostatus. The classifier was reported to diagnose cytomegalovirus status with high specificity and sensitivity in both the original and validation cohorts. Because the 87-base-pair reads could not distinguish some IMGT-functional V segments, including TRBV6-2 and TRBV6-3, those segments were excluded. A later analysis associated 15,000 to 20,000 TCR beta sequences with specific HLA alleles at a false discovery rate of 0.05. The presence/absence analyses assumed that sequencing depth was roughly uniform across donors, and that assumption may not be true. The study listed approximately 150 TCR beta chains as associated with cytomegalovirus. A further reported finding was that TCR beta sequences accurately predicted the HLA-A and HLA-B alleles for most subjects in the first cohort. Only TCR beta chains were sequenced in this cohort, and the absence of alpha or paired-chain data limited detectable features. A later analysis reported that several top co-occurrence clusters appeared linked to parvovirus B19, influenza, CMV and Epstein-Barr virus. Compared with the roughly 700-donor mean, donors in an Asian-associated ancestry cluster had fewer N-insertions in productive TCRs, according to a later genetic analysis. Because counts were too low, roughly 17 rarely observed V segments, including chromosome 9 orphons, were left out of the earlier analysis of some 600 of the donors. In a later analysis, most CMV-associated TCR beta chains were found to appear HLA-restricted, with HLA associations seemingly driven largely by CMV exposure. The authors suggested that the approach could potentially be extended to other disease states and immunological phenotypes. Because HLA typing was missing for some donors at each locus, association tests included only the typed subset. The sequencing pipeline was judged likely to have produced a cluster of highly shared sequence variants as a technical artifact. In a later analysis, HLA-associated TCR beta chains showed more clonal expansion and lower generation probabilities than non-associated chains that were equally common. In an earlier analysis of 587 of the donors, most TCR beta V segments were observed in productive rearrangements about 87% or about 30% of the time, broadly matching IMGT annotations. Three of the identified cytomegalovirus-associated TCR beta chains were confirmed in vitro to be specific for cytomegalovirus antigens. In a later analysis, the rate of TCR association differed among HLA loci, with DRB1 alleles having the most associated TCRs and HLA-C alleles having the fewest. Assigning TCR associations to individual alleles was difficult when HLA alleles, especially DR and DQ, strongly co-occurred. An association between a missense DCLRE1C variant and V-gene and J-gene trimming of TCR beta chains was found in a later genetic analysis and replicated in an independent cohort. Across donors, most TCR sequences were observed very rarely, whereas some public TCRs were present in many individuals.

The cohort was made up of roughly 670 healthy bone marrow donors. At the time of sampling, all cohort members were nominally healthy, though unrecorded immune exposures were likely present. The donor tested CMV seropositive and was one of the 289 seropositive cohort members. Each donor provided a peripheral blood sample, and peripheral blood mononuclear cells were used for TCR beta sequencing. Genomic DNA extraction from the blood cell samples was performed with the Qiagen DNeasy Blood Extraction Kit. Taken from cysteine to phenylalanine, the CDR3 has 15 residues. The kept DNA is CDR3 alone, 45 bases in frame from the first base. In the germline V gene, CDR1 corresponds to SGHRS and CDR2 to YFSETQ. V is pruned by 3 bases and J by 0 bases, leaving 2 bases of the junction without a gene match. The library was prepared using the immunoSEQ multiplex PCR assay. For the multiplex PCR, a mixture combining 60 forward primers for TCR Vbeta segments and 13 reverse primers for TCR Jbeta segments was used. A multiplex PCR assay on genomic DNA amplified the CDR3 region of rearranged TCR beta genes. Amplified TCR beta libraries were sequenced as 87-base-pair reads on the Illumina HiSeq System. The authors processed their data as follows. In a later analysis, tens of millions of unique TCR beta chains were counted across the 650 to 750 repertoires, and roughly 9.9 million of these chains were shared by at least two donors. A nearest-neighbor algorithm error-corrected the raw reads and collapsed the reads into unique sequences, merging closely related sequences to remove PCR and sequencing errors. CDR3 sequences were aligned to IMGT reference sequences to assign V, D and J gene segments. For a sequence to be retained, a match of at least six nucleotides to both a V gene segment and a J gene segment was required. Rearrangements were classified as productive when the CDR3 lacked stop codons and remained in frame with V and J, and all other rearrangements were classified as non-productive. Following IMGT convention, CDR3 was defined as the stretch from the second conserved V-encoded cysteine to the conserved J-encoded phenylalanine. In an earlier analysis of around 570 of the donors, sequences lacking an unambiguous match to a single V gene segment were excluded. An earlier analysis of 587 of the donors called V segments functional above 56.7% productive rearrangements and segregating when the between-donor standard deviation exceeded 5%. A statistical classification framework was built for diagnosing cytomegalovirus status from the catalog of TCR beta chain sequences. In a later analysis, V and J genes were assigned by comparing TCR nucleotide sequences against IMGT/GENE-DB human TR gene sequences. In a later analysis, CDR3 sequences and most-parsimonious VDJ recombination scenarios were assigned using the TCRdist pipeline. In a later analysis, every TCR beta chain was defined by the combination of its CDR3 amino acid sequence and its V-gene family, and reads without a unique V-gene family were dropped. A later analysis removed 450 to 600 highly shared, low-generation-probability nucleotide sequences to deal with suspected cross-contamination and a sequencing artifact. For each public chain, a later analysis derived a clonal expansion index from normalized ranks of inferred template counts within each repertoire. A later analysis computed generation probabilities with a VDJ recombination model fitted to out-of-frame rearrangements, and checked the results against IGoR. In a later analysis, TCR-TCR, TCR-HLA and TCR-CMV co-occurrence was scored with hypergeometric tests, and a repertoire-size bias correction was applied to TCR pairs. A later analysis estimated false discovery rates by permuting HLA or CMV assignments 20 times. In a later analysis, co-occurring TCRs were grouped using DBSCAN, with TCRdist sequence similarity added in when clustering inside HLA-allele-positive subsets. Repertoires with fewer than 30,000 or more than 120,000 public chains were left out of co-occurrence clustering, as were five repertoires with anomalous nucleotide sharing. Sourced from immuneACCESS, this table was stored by TCRdb with only in-frame sequences that have V and J called. A share of the clones is absent; for the studies checked, an unresolved V gene accounts for under half, and the remainder has no known explanation. V, J and clone size are those of that table, while D and trimming were read from the DNA. Recorded for this sample are 90,000 to 150,000 clones; 60% to 75% of them occurred a single time. The top ten hold just under 3% of the sample.

This receptor was obtained from a woman in her thirties or forties in good health and CMV-seropositive. In this chain, TRBV5-1 is recombined with TRBJ2-1, with TRBD2 matching 8 junction bases. What was sequenced was PBMCs. At the DNA level, the sequence is TGCGCCAGCAGCTACAGCGGGAGCTCCTACAATGAGCAGTTCTTC. Its product reads: CASSYSGSSYNEQFF.